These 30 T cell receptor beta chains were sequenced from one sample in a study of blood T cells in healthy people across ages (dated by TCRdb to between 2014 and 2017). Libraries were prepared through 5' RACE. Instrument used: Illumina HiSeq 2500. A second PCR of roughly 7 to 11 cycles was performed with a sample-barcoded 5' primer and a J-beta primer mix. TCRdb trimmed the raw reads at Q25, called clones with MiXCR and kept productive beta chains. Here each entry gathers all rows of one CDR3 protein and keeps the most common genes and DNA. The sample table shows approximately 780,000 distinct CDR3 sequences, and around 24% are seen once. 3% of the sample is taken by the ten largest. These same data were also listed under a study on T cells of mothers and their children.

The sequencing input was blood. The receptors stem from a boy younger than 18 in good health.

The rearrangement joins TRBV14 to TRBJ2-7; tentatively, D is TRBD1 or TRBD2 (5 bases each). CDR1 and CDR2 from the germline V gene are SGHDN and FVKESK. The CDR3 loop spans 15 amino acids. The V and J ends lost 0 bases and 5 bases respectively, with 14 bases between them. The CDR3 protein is CASSQDLAGTNEQYF. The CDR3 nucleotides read TGTGCCAGCAGCCAAGATCTCGCAGGGACGAACGAGCAGTACTTC. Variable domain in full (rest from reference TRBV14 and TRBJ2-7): EAGVTQFPSHSVIEKGQTVTLRCDPISGHDNLYWYRRVMGKEIKFLLHFVKESKQDESGMPNNRFLAERTGGTYSTLKVQPAELEDSGVYFCASSQDLAGTNEQYFGPGTRLTVT.

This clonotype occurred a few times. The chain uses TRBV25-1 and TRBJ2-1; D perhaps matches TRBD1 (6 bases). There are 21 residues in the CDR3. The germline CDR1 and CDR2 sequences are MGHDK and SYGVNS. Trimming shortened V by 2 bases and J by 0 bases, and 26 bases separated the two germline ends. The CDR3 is CASSEVTGRGSEGISYNEQFF. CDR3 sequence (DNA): TGTGCCAGCAGTGAAGTAACCGGCAGGGGATCCGAGGGGATCTCCTACAATGAGCAGTTCTTC.

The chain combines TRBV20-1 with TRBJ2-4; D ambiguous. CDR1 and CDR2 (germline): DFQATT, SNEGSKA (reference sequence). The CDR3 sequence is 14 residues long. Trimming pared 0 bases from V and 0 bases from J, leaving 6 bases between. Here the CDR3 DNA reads TGCAGTGCTAGAGATGGGGTAGCCAAAAACATTCAGTACTTC. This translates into CSARDGVAKNIQYF.

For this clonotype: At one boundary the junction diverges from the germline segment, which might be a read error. CDR3 loop: CASSPRGSGDTIYF. CDR3 coding DNA: TGTGCCAGCAGTCCCCGGGGCTCTGGAGACACCATATATTTT. V usage is TRBV13 and J usage is TRBJ1-3, with D perhaps TRBD1 (5 bases). The CDR3 consists of 14 residues. The germline gives CDR1 PRHDT, CDR2 FYEKMQ (reference sequence).

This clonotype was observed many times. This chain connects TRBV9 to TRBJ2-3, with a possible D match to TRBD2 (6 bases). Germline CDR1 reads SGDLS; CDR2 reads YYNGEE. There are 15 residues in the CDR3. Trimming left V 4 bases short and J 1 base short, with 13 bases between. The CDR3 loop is CASSPGPGGTDTQYF. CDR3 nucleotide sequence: TGTGCCAGCAGCCCGGGACCGGGGGGCACAGATACGCAGTATTTT.

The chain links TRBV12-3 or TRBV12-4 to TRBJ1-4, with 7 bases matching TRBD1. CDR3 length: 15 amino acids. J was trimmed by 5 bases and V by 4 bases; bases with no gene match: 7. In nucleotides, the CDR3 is TGTGCCAGCAGTTCCCACAGGGGTCTGAATGAAAAACTGTTTTTT. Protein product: CASSSHRGLNEKLFF.

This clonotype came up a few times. This chain's CDR3 is CASTLTGDPNEQFF. Written as DNA, the CDR3 is TGTGCCAGCACCCTCACGGGAGATCCTAATGAGCAGTTCTTC. The genes are TRBV6-1 and TRBJ2-1; tentative D call: TRBD2 (6 bases). The germline V gene has CDR1 MNHNS and CDR2 SASEGT. The V end was cut by 7 bases, the J end by 7 bases, with 17 bases between. CDR3 length: 14 residues.

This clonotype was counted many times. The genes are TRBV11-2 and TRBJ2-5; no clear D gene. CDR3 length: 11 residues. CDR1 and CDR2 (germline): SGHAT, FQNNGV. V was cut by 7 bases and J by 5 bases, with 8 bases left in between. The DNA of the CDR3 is TGTGCCAGCACCCCAACGGAGACCCAGTACTTC. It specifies CASTPTETQYF.

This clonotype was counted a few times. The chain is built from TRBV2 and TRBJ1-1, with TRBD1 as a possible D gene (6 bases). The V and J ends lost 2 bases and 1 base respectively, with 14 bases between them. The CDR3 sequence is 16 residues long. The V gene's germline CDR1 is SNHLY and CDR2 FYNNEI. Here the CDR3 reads CASSELGRGANTEAFF. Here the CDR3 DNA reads TGTGCCAGCAGTGAACTGGGGAGGGGGGCGAACACTGAAGCTTTCTTT.

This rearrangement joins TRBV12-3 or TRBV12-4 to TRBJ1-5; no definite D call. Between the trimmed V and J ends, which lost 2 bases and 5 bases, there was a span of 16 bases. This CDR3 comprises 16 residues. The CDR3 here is CASSLSSDPTDQPQHF. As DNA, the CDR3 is TGTGCCAGCAGTTTATCTTCGGATCCCACCGATCAGCCCCAGCATTTT.

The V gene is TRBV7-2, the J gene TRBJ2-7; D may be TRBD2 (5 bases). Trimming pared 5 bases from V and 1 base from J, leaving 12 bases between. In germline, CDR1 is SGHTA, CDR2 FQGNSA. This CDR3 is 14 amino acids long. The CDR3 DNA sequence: TGTGCCAGCAGCATACCGGGATTATCCTACGAGCAGTACTTC. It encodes CASSIPGLSYEQYF.

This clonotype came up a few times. As DNA, the CDR3 is TGTGCCAGCAGTTTTGGGGACGGAAACATTCAGTACTTC. It specifies CASSFGDGNIQYF. The V gene is TRBV12-3 or TRBV12-4, the J gene TRBJ2-4; perhaps D is TRBD1 or TRBD2 (5 bases each). V lost 3 bases, J lost 6 bases, and 9 bases lay in between. This CDR3 contains 13 residues.

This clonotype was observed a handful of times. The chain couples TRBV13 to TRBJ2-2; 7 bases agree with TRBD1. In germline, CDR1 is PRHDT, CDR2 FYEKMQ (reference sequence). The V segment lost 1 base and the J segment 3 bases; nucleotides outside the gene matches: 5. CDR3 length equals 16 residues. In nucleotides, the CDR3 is TGTGCCAGCAGCTTAGAGACAGGGTCGTACACCGGGGAGCTGTTTTTT. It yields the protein CASSLETGSYTGELFF.

As DNA, the CDR3 is TGTGCCAGCAGCTTAGCAGGGAAATACGAAAAACTGTTTTTT. Translating it yields CASSLAGKYEKLFF. The chain carries TRBV7-9 and TRBJ1-4; D gene unclear. CDR3 length equals 14 residues. The ends were cut back, 0 bases at V and 8 bases at J, with 10 bases in the middle. From germline, CDR1 is SEHNR and CDR2 FQNEAQ (reference sequence). Drawing the rest from reference TRBV7-9 and TRBJ1-4, the complete variable domain is DTGVSQNPRHKITKRGQNVTFRCDPISEHNRLYWYRQTLGQGPEFLTYFQNEAQLEKSRLLSDRFSAERPKGSFSTLEIQRTEQGDSAMYLCASSLAGKYEKLFFGSGTQLSVL.

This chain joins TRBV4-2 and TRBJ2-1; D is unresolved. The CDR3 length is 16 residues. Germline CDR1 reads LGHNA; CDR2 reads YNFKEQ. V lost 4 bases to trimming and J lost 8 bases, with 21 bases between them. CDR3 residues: CASSPVSDPLVHEQFF. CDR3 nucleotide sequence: TGTGCCAGCAGCCCCGTGTCAGACCCCTTGGTCCATGAGCAGTTCTTC.

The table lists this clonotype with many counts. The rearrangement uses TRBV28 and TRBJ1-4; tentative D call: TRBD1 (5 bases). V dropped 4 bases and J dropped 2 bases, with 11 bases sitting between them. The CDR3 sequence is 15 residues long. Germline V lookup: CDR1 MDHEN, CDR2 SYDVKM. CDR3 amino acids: CASSSRGATNEKLFF. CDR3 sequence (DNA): TGTGCCAGCAGTTCCCGCGGGGCCACTAATGAAAAACTGTTTTTT.

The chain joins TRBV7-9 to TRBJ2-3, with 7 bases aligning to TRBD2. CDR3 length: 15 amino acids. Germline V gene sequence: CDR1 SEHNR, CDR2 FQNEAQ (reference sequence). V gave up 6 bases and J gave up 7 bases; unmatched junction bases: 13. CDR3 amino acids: CASSLSGDPENTQYF. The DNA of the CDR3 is TGTGCCAGCAGTTTAAGCGGGGACCCGGAGAATACGCAGTATTTT.

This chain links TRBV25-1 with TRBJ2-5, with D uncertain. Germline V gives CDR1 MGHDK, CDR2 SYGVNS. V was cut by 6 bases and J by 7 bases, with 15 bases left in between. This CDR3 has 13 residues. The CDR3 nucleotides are TGTGCCAGCAGGGCAACTCGCTCGGCGACCCAGTACTTC. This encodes CASRATRSATQYF. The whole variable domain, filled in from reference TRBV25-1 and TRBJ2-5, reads EADIYQTPRYLVIGTGKKITLECSQTMGHDKMYWYQQDPGMELHLIHYSYGVNSTEKGDLSSESTVSRIRTEHFPLTLESARPSHTSQYLCASRATRSATQYFGPGTRLLVL.

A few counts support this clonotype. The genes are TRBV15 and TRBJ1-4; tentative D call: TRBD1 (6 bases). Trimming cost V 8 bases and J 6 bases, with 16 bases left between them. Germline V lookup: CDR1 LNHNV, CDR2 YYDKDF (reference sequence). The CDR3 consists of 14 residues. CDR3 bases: TGTGCCACCGGGGGGCCCATCGGGGATGAAAAACTGTTTTTT. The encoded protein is CATGGPIGDEKLFF.

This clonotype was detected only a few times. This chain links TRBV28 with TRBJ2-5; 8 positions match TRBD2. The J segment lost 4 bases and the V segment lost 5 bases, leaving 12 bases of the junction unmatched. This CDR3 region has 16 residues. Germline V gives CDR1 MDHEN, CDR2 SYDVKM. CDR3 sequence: CASSPTTNGGVETQYF. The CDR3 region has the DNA TGTGCCAGCAGTCCCACGACTAACGGGGGGGTAGAGACCCAGTACTTC.

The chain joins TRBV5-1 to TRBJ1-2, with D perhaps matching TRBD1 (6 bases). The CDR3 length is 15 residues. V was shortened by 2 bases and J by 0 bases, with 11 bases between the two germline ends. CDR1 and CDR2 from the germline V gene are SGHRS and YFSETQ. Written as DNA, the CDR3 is TGCGCCAGCAGCTTCCGGGACACTACTAACTATGGCTACACCTTC. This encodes CASSFRDTTNYGYTF.

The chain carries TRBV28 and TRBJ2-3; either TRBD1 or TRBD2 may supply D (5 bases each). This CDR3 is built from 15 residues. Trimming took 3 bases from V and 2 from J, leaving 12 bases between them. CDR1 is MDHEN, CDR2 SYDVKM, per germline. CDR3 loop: CASSFGAVLTDTQYF. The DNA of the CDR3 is TGTGCCAGCAGTTTCGGGGCGGTCCTCACAGATACGCAGTATTTT.

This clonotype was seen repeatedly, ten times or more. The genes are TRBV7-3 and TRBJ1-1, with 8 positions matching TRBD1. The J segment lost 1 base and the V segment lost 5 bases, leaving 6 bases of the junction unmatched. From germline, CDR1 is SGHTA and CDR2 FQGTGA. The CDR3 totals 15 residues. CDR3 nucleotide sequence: TGTGCCAGCAGCAAACAAGGGACAGGGAACACTGAAGCTTTCTTT. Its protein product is CASSKQGTGNTEAFF.

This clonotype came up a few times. CDR3 in DNA: TGTGCCAGCAGTGAAGAATATGGCTACACCTTC. Amino acid sequence: CASSEEYGYTF. V gene TRBV7-9 combines with J gene TRBJ1-2; D ambiguous. The CDR3 runs 11 residues. Trimming cost V 6 bases and J 5 bases, with 7 bases left between them. CDR1 is SEHNR, CDR2 FQNEAQ, per germline (reference sequence).

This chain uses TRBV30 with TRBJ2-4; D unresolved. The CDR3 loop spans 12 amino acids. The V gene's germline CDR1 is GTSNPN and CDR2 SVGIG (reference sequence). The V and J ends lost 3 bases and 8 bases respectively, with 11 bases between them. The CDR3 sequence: CAWSPFRDIQYF. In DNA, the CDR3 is TGTGCCTGGAGCCCCTTCCGGGACATTCAGTACTTC.

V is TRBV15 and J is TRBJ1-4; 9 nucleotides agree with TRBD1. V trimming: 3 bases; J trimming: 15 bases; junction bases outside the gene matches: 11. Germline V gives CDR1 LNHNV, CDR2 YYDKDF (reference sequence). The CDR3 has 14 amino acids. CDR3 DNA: TGTGCCACCAGCAGGGATCATGGGACAGGGCTGATGTTTTTT. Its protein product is CATSRDHGTGLMFF.

The CDR3 nucleotides read TGCAGCGTTGAGTTGGGACAGGGGGAGACCCAGTACTTC. This sequence encodes CSVELGQGETQYF. This chain links TRBV29-1 with TRBJ2-5, with TRBD1 matching over 10 bases. The CDR3 runs 13 residues. Germline lookup yields CDR1 SQVTM and CDR2 ANQGSEA. J gave up 5 bases and V 3 bases, and 3 bases lay outside the gene matches. The variable domain in full, completed from reference TRBV29-1 and TRBJ2-5, reads SAVISQKPSRDICQRGTSLTIQCQVDSQVTMMFWYRQQPGQSLTLIATANQGSEATYESGFVIDKFPISRPNLTFSTLTVSNMSPEDSSIYLCSVELGQGETQYFGPGTRLLVL.

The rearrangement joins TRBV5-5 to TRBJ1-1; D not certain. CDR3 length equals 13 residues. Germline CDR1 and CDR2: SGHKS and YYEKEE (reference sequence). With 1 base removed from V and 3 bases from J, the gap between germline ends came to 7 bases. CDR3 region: CASSLLRYTEAFF. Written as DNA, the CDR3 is TGTGCCAGCAGCTTGTTAAGGTACACTGAAGCTTTCTTT. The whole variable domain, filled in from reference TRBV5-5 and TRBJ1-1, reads DAGVTQSPTHLIKTRGQQVTLRCSPISGHKSVSWYQQVLGQGPQFIFQYYEKEERGRGNFPDRFSARQFPNYSSELNVNALLLGDSALYLCASSLLRYTEAFFGQGTRLTVV.

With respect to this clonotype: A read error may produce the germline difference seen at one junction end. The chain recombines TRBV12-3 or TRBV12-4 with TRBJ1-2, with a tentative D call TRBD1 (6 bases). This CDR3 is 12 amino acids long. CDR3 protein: CASSLAGDRQGF. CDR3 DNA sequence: TGTGCCAGCAGTTTAGCGGGAGACAGGCAGGGCTTC.

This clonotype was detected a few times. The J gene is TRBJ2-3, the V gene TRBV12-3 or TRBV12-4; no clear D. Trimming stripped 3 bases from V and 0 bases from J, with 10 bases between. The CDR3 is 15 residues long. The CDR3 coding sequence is TGTGCCAGCAGTTTGTACAGTACTAGCACAGATACGCAGTATTTT. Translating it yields CASSLYSTSTDTQYF.